Presented here are 5 T cell receptor beta chains from one specimen sequenced in a study of shared clonotypes between healthy human individuals. Using immunoSEQ multiplex PCR, the repertoire was profiled, and TCRdb retains in-frame clones only, with some absent. In the table there are around 1.4 million clones, about 98.5% of which are singletons. Sequences were obtained from naive CD4+ T cells sorted from blood. The subset is: CD45RA+ positively selected. These receptors came from a man aged 25 to 40 in good health.

The rearrangement uses TRBV28 and TRBJ1-5; TRBD1 might be the D (6 bases). V lost 3 bases and J 9 bases, leaving 15 bases between the germline ends. Germline CDR1 is MDHEN and CDR2 is SYDVKM. The CDR3 totals 14 residues. The CDR3 bases are TGTGCCAGCAGTTTTGAGGGGGGTTTGGGGCCCCAGCATTTT. Translated: CASSFEGGLGPQHF.

The V gene is TRBV28, the J gene TRBJ2-3; TRBD2 aligns across 13 bases. The V gene end was trimmed by 6 bases and the J gene end by 8 bases; junction bases not matched to a gene: 11. Germline-derived CDR1 and CDR2 are MDHEN and SYDVKM. The CDR3 covers 16 residues. For the CDR3, the DNA is TGTGCCAGCAGCCTGGGACTAGCGGGACCCCTAGGTACGCAGTATTTT. It is translated as CASSLGLAGPLGTQYF.

The chain links TRBV19 to TRBJ1-5; D is unclear. The CDR3 runs to 13 residues. Trimming took 7 bases from V and 1 from J, leaving 8 bases between them. The germline CDR1 and CDR2 sequences are LNHDA and SQIVND (reference sequence). In nucleotides, the CDR3 is TGTGCCAGTAAGATGGGGAGCAATCAGCCCCAGCATTTT. Its translation: CASKMGSNQPQHF.

V is TRBV7-8 and J is TRBJ2-5; D might be TRBD2 (6 bases). The CDR3 sequence is 13 residues long. The germline V gene has CDR1 SGHVS and CDR2 FQNEAQ. The V end was cut by 5 bases, the J end by 6 bases, with 13 bases between. CDR3 nucleotide sequence: TGTGCCAGCAGCGGAGGGGCGTATCAGACCCAGTACTTC. Its protein product is CASSGGAYQTQYF.

The gene calls are TRBV5-4 and TRBJ1-2; D is possibly TRBD1 (5 bases). Germline V CDR1 and CDR2: SGHNT, YYREEE (reference sequence). The CDR3 has 14 amino acids. V lost 2 bases to trimming and J lost 2 bases, with 10 bases between them. CDR3 sequence reads: CASSLGEPNYGYTF. The CDR3, as DNA: TGTGCCAGCAGCTTAGGGGAGCCGAACTATGGCTACACCTTC.